This T cell receptor beta chain was documented in a study of Ad26.COV2.S vaccination and SARS-CoV-2 variants. For the study at large: The Ad26.COV2.S arm of the COV1001 trial was where the donor was placed. Study results and caveats: Spike-specific TCR breadth ran higher among vaccine recipients than placebo recipients.

Treatment given: around 19 received Ad26.COV2.S at low or high dose, single or two shots; several received placebo; per-sample allocation not given. Each sample was drawn 63 days after the first injection (of vaccine or placebo). The table came from immunoSEQ multiplex PCR; TCRdb's copy has only in-frame clones and leaves some out. Of 440,000 or so clones in the sample, around 91% were seen once. Per the germline V gene, CDR1 is SGHTA and CDR2 is FQGNSA. Trimming removed 5 bases at V and 0 bases at J, with 22 bases between. The CDR3 loop spans 18 amino acids. Turning to this clone: Its cognate antigen is unknown.

Sequences were derived from peripheral blood, sampled in a trial of Ad26.COV2.S vaccine versus placebo. The receptor was isolated from a person between 18 and 60 years old who received the Ad26.COV2.S COVID-19 vaccine or a placebo. The rearrangement uses TRBV7-2 and TRBJ1-2, with a weak D call TRBD1 (5 bases). The CDR3 nucleotides read TGTGCCAGCAGCAACAGTGTGGGCTGGGGGAGATCTAACTATGGCTACACCTTC. This gives the protein CASSNSVGWGRSNYGYTF.